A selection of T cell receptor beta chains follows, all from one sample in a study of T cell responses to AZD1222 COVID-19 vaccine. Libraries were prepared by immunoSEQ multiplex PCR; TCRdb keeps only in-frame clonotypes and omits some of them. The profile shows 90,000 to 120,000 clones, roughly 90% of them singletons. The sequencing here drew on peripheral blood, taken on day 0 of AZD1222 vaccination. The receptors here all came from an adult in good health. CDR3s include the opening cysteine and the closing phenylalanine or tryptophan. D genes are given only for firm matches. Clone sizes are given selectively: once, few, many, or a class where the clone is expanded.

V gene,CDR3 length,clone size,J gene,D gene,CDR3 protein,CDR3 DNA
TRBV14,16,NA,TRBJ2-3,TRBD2,CASSRILAGSTDTQYF,TGTGCCAGCAGCCGTATACTAGCGGGTTCCACAGATACGCAGTATTTT
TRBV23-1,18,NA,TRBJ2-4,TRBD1,CASSPVSGTEEAKNIQYF,TGCGCCAGCAGTCCGGTTTCCGGGACAGAGGAGGCCAAAAACATTCAGTACTTC
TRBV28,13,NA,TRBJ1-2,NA,CASRGRASYGYTF,TGTGCCAGCAGGGGACGGGCGTCCTATGGCTACACCTTC
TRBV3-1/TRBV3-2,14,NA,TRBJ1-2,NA,CASSQEGANYGYTF,TGTGCCAGCAGCCAAGAAGGGGCTAACTATGGCTACACCTTC
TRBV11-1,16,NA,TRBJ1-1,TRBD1,CASSLARGLANTEAFF,TGTGCCAGCAGCTTGGCCAGGGGGCTCGCGAACACTGAAGCTTTCTTT
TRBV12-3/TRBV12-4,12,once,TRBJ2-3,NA,CASRPGTDTQYF,TGTGCCAGCAGACCCGGGACAGATACGCAGTATTTT
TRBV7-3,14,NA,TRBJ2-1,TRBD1,CASSSGQGNNEQFF,TGTGCCAGCAGCTCGGGACAGGGAAACAATGAGCAGTTCTTC
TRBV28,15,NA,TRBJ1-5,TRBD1,CASRTGSRSNQPQHF,TGTGCCAGCAGGACAGGGAGTAGGAGCAATCAGCCCCAGCATTTT
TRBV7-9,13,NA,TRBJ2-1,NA,CASSFPPLDEQFF,TGTGCCAGCAGCTTCCCCCCCCTGGATGAGCAGTTCTTC
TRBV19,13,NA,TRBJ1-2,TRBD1,CASSGDRFLGYTF,TGTGCCAGTAGTGGGGACAGGTTTCTCGGCTACACCTTC
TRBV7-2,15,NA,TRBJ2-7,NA,CASSLEVWGRNEQYF,TGTGCCAGCAGCTTAGAAGTGTGGGGGCGGAACGAGCAGTACTTC
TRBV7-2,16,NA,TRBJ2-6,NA,CASSPPAHSGANVLTF,TGTGCCAGCAGCCCCCCGGCCCACTCTGGGGCCAACGTCCTGACTTTC
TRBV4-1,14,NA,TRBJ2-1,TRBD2,CASSSASGSYEQFF,TGCGCCAGCAGCTCGGCTAGCGGGAGTTATGAGCAGTTCTTC
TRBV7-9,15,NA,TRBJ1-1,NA,CASSLEDSRSTEAFF,TGTGCCAGCAGCTTAGAAGACAGCAGGAGCACTGAAGCTTTCTTT
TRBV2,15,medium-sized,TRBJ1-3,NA,CASSEQVGSGNTIYF,TGTGCCAGCAGTGAGCAGGTCGGCTCTGGAAACACCATATATTTT
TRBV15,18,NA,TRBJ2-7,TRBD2,CATSREASSGRDLYEQYF,TGTGCCACCAGCAGAGAAGCGTCTAGCGGGAGGGATCTCTACGAGCAGTACTTC
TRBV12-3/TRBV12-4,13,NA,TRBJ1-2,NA,CASSPLADYGYTF,TGTGCCAGCAGTCCCCTAGCAGACTATGGCTACACCTTC
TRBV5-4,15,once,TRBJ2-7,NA,CASRRDRSSSYEQYF,TGTGCCAGCAGACGAGACAGGAGTAGCTCCTACGAGCAGTACTTC
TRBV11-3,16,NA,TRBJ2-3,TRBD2,CASSPPGTSGTDTQYF,TGTGCCAGCAGCCCACCGGGGACTAGCGGAACAGATACGCAGTATTTT
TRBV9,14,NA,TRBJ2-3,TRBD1,CASNPGQSTDTQYF,TGTGCCAGCAACCCGGGACAGAGCACAGATACGCAGTATTTT
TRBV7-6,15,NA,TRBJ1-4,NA,CASSLGGLTNEKLFF,TGTGCCAGCAGCCTCGGGGGCCTGACTAATGAAAAACTGTTTTTT
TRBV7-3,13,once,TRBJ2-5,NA,CASSRDNQETQYF,TGTGCCAGCAGCCGGGACAACCAAGAGACCCAGTACTTC
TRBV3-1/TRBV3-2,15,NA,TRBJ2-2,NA,CASSHRAGNTGELFF,TGTGCCAGCAGCCACAGGGCAGGAAACACCGGGGAGCTGTTTTTT
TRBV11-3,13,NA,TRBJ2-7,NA,CASSSLGGYEQYF,TGTGCCAGCAGCTCCCTTGGGGGTTACGAGCAGTACTTC
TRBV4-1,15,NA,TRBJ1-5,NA,CASSQDRGANQPQHF,TGCGCCAGCAGCCAAGATCGGGGAGCCAATCAGCCCCAGCATTTT
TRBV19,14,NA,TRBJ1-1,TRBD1,CASSTRDRGPEAFF,TGTGCCAGTAGTACCCGGGACAGGGGCCCTGAAGCTTTCTTT
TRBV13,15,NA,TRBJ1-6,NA,CASSPSGTVNSPLHF,TGTGCCAGCAGCCCCTCGGGGACGGTTAATTCACCCCTCCACTTT
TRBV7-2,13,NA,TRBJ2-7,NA,CASSFPEAYEQYF,TGTGCCAGCAGCTTCCCTGAGGCCTACGAGCAGTACTTC
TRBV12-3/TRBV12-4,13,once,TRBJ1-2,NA,CASSSDRTYGYTF,TGTGCCAGCAGTTCGGACAGAACATATGGCTACACCTTC